Included here is one TCR beta chain sequence, with context. The source of the sample is a study of cytomegalovirus exposure and HLA in healthy donors. PCR used 60 Vbeta primers and 13 Jbeta primers. Method: immunoSEQ multiplex PCR; TCRdb's copy keeps in-frame clones and lacks some. The sample lists over 70,000 clones, nearly 80% occurring once. CDR1 is SGHRS, CDR2 YFSETQ, per germline. There are 13 residues in the CDR3. V lost 0 bases, J lost 7 bases, and 10 bases lay in between. This chain joins TRBV5-1 and TRBJ1-1, with D maybe TRBD1 (6 bases). Sequenced input: PBMCs. The clonotype originates from a woman between 45 and 60 years old in good health and CMV-seropositive. The CDR3 loop reads CASSLEGGDEAFF. CDR3 DNA: TGCGCCAGCAGCTTGGAAGGGGGTGATGAAGCTTTCTTT.